These 5 T cell receptor beta chains originate from one sample sequenced in a study of blood T cell repertoires in COVID-19. TCRdb's table, derived via immunoSEQ multiplex PCR, lists solely in-frame clones and lacks some. The sample has about 200,000 clones, roughly 80% seen once. The sample comprised peripheral blood. The receptors were sampled from a woman aged 80 or over with acute or convalescent COVID-19.

The chain combines TRBV7-2 with TRBJ2-1; D gene uncertain. V lost 6 bases, J lost 7 bases, and 16 bases lay in between. CDR1 SGHTA and CDR2 FQGNSA come from the germline V gene. The CDR3 length is 14 residues. CDR3 amino acids: CASRARIPGNEQFF. CDR3 DNA: TGTGCCAGCAGGGCCCGGATCCCCGGGAATGAGCAGTTCTTC.

This chain links TRBV19 with TRBJ2-3, with 7 bases aligning to TRBD1. This CDR3 contains 13 residues. The V gene's germline CDR1 is LNHDA and CDR2 SQIVND (reference sequence). Trimming at V came to 6 bases and at J to 3 bases, leaving 3 bases not matched to a gene. The CDR3 DNA is TGTGCCAGTAGGGACAGGCAGACAGATACGCAGTATTTT. It yields the protein CASRDRQTDTQYF.

This clone was observed a handful of times. J is TRBJ2-7 and V is TRBV5-6; TRBD1 agrees at 7 bases. The trim removed 2 bases at V and 0 bases at J, leaving 2 bases unmatched. CDR3 size: 14 residues. CDR1 is SGHDT and CDR2 is YYEEEE in the germline V gene. CDR3 nucleotides: TGTGCCAGCAGCTTCGGGACAGCCTCCTACGAGCAGTACTTC. It encodes CASSFGTASYEQYF.

This chain uses TRBV11-2 with TRBJ2-5; the match to TRBD2 covers 9 bases. Trimming removed 5 bases from V and 7 bases from J; junction bases left unmatched: 11. This CDR3 region has 15 residues. Germline V gives CDR1 SGHAT, CDR2 FQNNGV. The CDR3 DNA reads as TGTGCCAGCAGCCAAAACTTAGCGGGGGCGGGGACCCAGTACTTC. This translates into CASSQNLAGAGTQYF. The entire variable domain, with the rest obtained from reference TRBV11-2 and TRBJ2-5, is as follows: EAGVAQSPRYKIIEKRQSVAFWCNPISGHATLYWYQQILGQGPKLLIQFQNNGVVDDSQLPKDRFSAERLKGVDSTLKIQPAKLEDSAVYLCASSQNLAGAGTQYFGPGTRLLVL.

The chain joins TRBV7-2 to TRBJ1-1, with TRBD1 identical over 7 bases. Germline V gene lookup returns CDR1 SGHTA and CDR2 FQGNSA. V lost 5 bases and J lost 9; bases outside the gene matches: 9. CDR3 length: 13 residues. The CDR3: CASSLAAGGQAFF. The CDR3 DNA follows: TGTGCCAGCAGCCTGGCGGCAGGGGGGCAAGCTTTCTTT. The complete variable domain, with remaining parts taken from reference TRBV7-2 and TRBJ1-1, reads GAGVSQSPSNKVTEKGKDVELRCDPISGHTALYWYRQSLGQGLEFLIYFQGNSAPDKSGLPSDRFSAERTGGSVSTLTIQRTQQEDSAVYLCASSLAAGGQAFFGQGTRLTVV.